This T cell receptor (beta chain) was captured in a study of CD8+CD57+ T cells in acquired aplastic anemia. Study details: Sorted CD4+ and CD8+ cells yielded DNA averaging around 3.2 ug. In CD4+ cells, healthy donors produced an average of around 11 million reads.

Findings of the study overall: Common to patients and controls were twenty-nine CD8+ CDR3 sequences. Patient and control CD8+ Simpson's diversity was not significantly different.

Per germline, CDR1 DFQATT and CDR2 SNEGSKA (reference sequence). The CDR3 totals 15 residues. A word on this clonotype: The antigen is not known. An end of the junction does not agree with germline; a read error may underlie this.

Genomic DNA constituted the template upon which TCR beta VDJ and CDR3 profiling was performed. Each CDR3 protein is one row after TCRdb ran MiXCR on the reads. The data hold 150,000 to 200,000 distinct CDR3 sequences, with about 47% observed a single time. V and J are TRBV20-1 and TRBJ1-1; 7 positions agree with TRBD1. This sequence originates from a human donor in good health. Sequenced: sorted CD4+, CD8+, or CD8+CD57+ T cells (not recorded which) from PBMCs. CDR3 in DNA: TGCAGTGCTAGAGCCCGACAGGGAGGGATCACTGAAGCTCTCTTT. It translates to CSARARQGGITEALF.